This is a list of T cell receptor beta chains from one sample in a study of blood T cells in healthy people across ages. One entry per CDR3 protein, called by TCRdb with MiXCR from the 5' RACE reads. This table holds about 1.1 million distinct CDR3 sequences, about two fifths found once. Sequencing was carried out using blood. The receptors here all came from a man younger than 35 in good health. The CDR3 runs from the conserved cysteine through the conserved F or W. The D gene is left open where the match is weak. Clone size is not always given. Where it is, it says once, few, many or a class for expanded clones.

TRBV7-9,few,TRBJ1-2,.,TGTGCCAGCAGCCCATCCCGTGACAGGTCTAACTATGGCTACACCTTC,CASSPSRDRSNYGYTF
TRBV20-1,once,TRBJ1-5,TRBD1,TGCAGTGCTAGAGATGACAGGGGGAGCAATCAGCCCCAGCATTTT,CSARDDRGSNQPQHF
TRBV21-1,.,TRBJ1-1,.,TGTGCCAGCATAACTTTAAAACTCCGGGACAGGGCCGAAATGTTGAACACTGAAGCTTTCTTT,CASITLKLRDRAEMLNTEAFF
TRBV6-1,.,TRBJ1-1,TRBD1,TGTGCCAGCAGGGTACAGGGGTCGCGTAGTTATGGGCTCCCGAACACTGAAGCTTTCTTT,CASRVQGSRSYGLPNTEAFF
TRBV4-2,few,TRBJ1-5,.,TGTGCCAGCAGCCAAGATCGGAGCGGGGGGTTAAATCAGCCCCAGCATTTT,CASSQDRSGGLNQPQHF
TRBV15,.,TRBJ2-3,.,TGTGCCACCAGCAAGGGACTCCGGGCTACGCAGTATTTT,CATSKGLRATQYF
TRBV5-1,few,TRBJ1-5,.,TGCGCCAGCAGCCCCGATAGTCCGCGACAGCCCCAGCATTTT,CASSPDSPRQPQHF
TRBV12-3/TRBV12-4,.,TRBJ1-1,.,TGTGCCAGCAGTTTTCGAGAGGTTGGCACTGAAGCTTTCTTT,CASSFREVGTEAFF
TRBV28,.,TRBJ1-1,.,TGTGCCAGCAGCTATACACGTGAAGCTTTCTTT,CASSYTREAFF
TRBV12-3/TRBV12-4,.,TRBJ2-2,.,TGTGCCAGCAGTCCCTTTCGGACCGGGGAGCTGTTTTTT,CASSPFRTGELFF
TRBV6-2/TRBV6-3,few,TRBJ1-5,TRBD1,TGTGCCAGCAGAACAGGGGGCGCGGATCAGCCCCAGCATTTT,CASRTGGADQPQHF
TRBV25-1,.,TRBJ2-1,.,TGTGCCAGCAGTGAAAATAGGGAACCCAATGAGCAGTTCTTC,CASSENREPNEQFF
TRBV12-3/TRBV12-4,.,TRBJ2-1,.,TGTGCCAGCAGTCGTGAGGGCGCCAGAGAGACCCAGTTCTTC,CASSREGARETQFF
TRBV4-2,.,TRBJ2-1,TRBD2,TGTGCCAGCAGCCAAGAATCCAGCGGGGGGTACAATGAGCAGTTCTTC,CASSQESSGGYNEQFF
TRBV24-1,few,TRBJ2-1,TRBD2,TGTGCCACCAGTGGAGCGGGGGGATTCTACAATGAGCAGTTCTTC,CATSGAGGFYNEQFF
TRBV7-9,.,TRBJ2-3,.,TGTGCCAGCAGCGCTGCCACCGCGACGCAGTATTTT,CASSAATATQYF
TRBV6-5,.,TRBJ1-4,.,TGTGCCAGCAGTAACCCCGGGACAAATGGAAAACTGTTTTTT,CASSNPGTNGKLFF
TRBV9,few,TRBJ1-5,.,TGTGCCAGCGGTTCGACAGACCATCAGCCCCAGCATTTT,CASGSTDHQPQHF
TRBV27,few,TRBJ1-5,.,TGCGCCAGCAGCTTGGGTCCACCAGGGAGCAATCAGCCCCAGCATTTT,CASSLGPPGSNQPQHF
TRBV6-6,few,TRBJ2-5,TRBD2,TGTGCCAGCACTCTGCCTAGCGGGGGGACCCAGTACTTC,CASTLPSGGTQYF
TRBV3-1,.,TRBJ1-6,.,TGTGCCAGCAGCCAAGTACGGGGCTTCGGCTCACCCCTCCACTTT,CASSQVRGFGSPLHF
TRBV7-3,few,TRBJ2-1,TRBD2,TGTGCCACGTCGCGGGGGGGGAATGAGCAGTTCTTC,CATSRGGNEQFF
TRBV13,.,TRBJ1-1,.,TGTGCCAGCAGCTTAGAATGGGGGTGGTGGGGAACTGAAGCTTTCTTT,CASSLEWGWWGTEAFF
TRBV20-1,once,TRBJ2-7,TRBD2,TGCAGTGCTAGCAACCCTAGCGGGGGCTCCTACGAGCAGTACTTC,CSASNPSGGSYEQYF
TRBV29-1,few,TRBJ2-3,TRBD1,TGCAGCGTTGAAGATCGGGACAGGCGCGATACGCAGTATTTT,CSVEDRDRRDTQYF
TRBV7-9,few,TRBJ2-4,TRBD1,TGTGCCAGCAGCTTAATGGGGAAGGGACAGGGGGCTGTGTACATTCAGTACTTC,CASSLMGKGQGAVYIQYF
TRBV30,few,TRBJ2-6,.,TGTGCCTGGAGTCCTGGGGCCAACGTCCTGACTTTC,CAWSPGANVLTF